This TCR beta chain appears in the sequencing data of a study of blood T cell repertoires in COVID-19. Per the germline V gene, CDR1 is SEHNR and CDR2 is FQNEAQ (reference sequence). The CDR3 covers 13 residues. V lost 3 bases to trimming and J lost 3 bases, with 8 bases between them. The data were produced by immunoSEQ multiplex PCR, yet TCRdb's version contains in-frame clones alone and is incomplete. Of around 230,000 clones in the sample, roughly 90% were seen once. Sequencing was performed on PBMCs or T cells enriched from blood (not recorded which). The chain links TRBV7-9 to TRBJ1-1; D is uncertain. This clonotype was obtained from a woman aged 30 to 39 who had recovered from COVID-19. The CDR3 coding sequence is TGTGCCAGCAGCTTCGTTGCAGACACTGAAGCTTTCTTT. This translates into CASSFVADTEAFF.